Listed below are T cell receptor beta chains from one sample, sequenced in a study of immune evolution from preneoplasia to lung adenocarcinoma. Clones were sequenced by immunoSEQ multiplex PCR, and TCRdb holds only the in-frame ones, with some missing. The data contain 9,500 to 15,000 clones, more than 75% of them seen just once; the ten biggest clones take up under 4%. Sequences were obtained from FFPE tissue from an adenomatous hyperplasia lung lesion. These receptors came from a person between 45 and 75 years old with lung adenocarcinoma. Both conserved end residues are part of each CDR3. D genes are given only for firm matches. The size entry is marked missing in some rows and otherwise reads once, few, many or a size class.

V	D	size	J	DNA	CDR3
TRBV7-9	.	.	TRBJ1-2	TGTGCCAGCAGCCCCGCTGGCCCTTTTTTTGGCTACACCTTC	CASSPAGPFFGYTF
TRBV11-2	TRBD2	few	TRBJ2-7	TGTGCCAGCAGCCCGACCGGGACTAGCGGGGAAGAGCAGTACTTC	CASSPTGTSGEEQYF
TRBV11-3	.	.	TRBJ2-2	TGTGCCAGCAGCTTAATCCGCGTAGGGGAGCTGTTTTTT	CASSLIRVGELFF
TRBV28	TRBD2	.	TRBJ2-7	TGTGCCAGCGGTAGGGCGGGAGGCTACGAGCAGTACTTC	CASGRAGGYEQYF
TRBV2	.	once	TRBJ2-7	TGTGCCAGCAGCCTCCATCGCGTCGAGCAGTACTTC	CASSLHRVEQYF
TRBV6-5	.	.	TRBJ1-1	TGTGCCAGCAGTTTTGGGGATTGGGGAGACACTGAAGCTTTCTTT	CASSFGDWGDTEAFF
TRBV5-4	.	.	TRBJ2-1	TGTGCCAGCAGCTTGGGAGGGAGTCTGGGCAATGAGCAGTTCTTC	CASSLGGSLGNEQFF
TRBV28	TRBD2	once	TRBJ2-5	TGTGCCACCAGTGGGCGGGAGGGGAGGGAGACCCAGTACTTC	CATSGREGRETQYF
TRBV5-4	.	.	TRBJ2-4	TGTGCCAGCAGCTTGTTTAGCACCTTAGCCAAAAACATTCAGTACTTC	CASSLFSTLAKNIQYF
TRBV6-4	TRBD1	.	TRBJ2-7	TGTGCCAGCAGTGACCAGGGGGCCGTCTACGAGCAGTACTTC	CASSDQGAVYEQYF
TRBV7-9	.	once	TRBJ1-1	TGTGCCAGCAGCTTATACGCAGGGAGGGGATACGGGGTCACTGAAGCTTTCTTT	CASSLYAGRGYGVTEAFF